Sequencing of this TCR beta chain was carried out in a study of blood T cells in healthy people across ages (dated by TCRdb to 2015 to 2017). Broadly, across the study: Template switching captured roughly one uniquely barcoded TCR beta cDNA molecule per two T cells in model experiments. The study analyzed two additional independent replicas of 1 million unique cDNA reads from the same blood draw for two donors, one aged 18 to 29 and one aged 80 or older. To avoid experimental bias, donors of different ages were distributed randomly across sequencing lanes. The donors were divided into four age groups: young (average approximately 15 years), middle-aged (approximately 41), aged (approximately 64) and long-lived (roughly 82). Age-related changes in TCR beta repertoire diversity were measured in the study by deep sequencing normalized with unique cDNA molecular identifiers.

Including the terminal cysteine and phenylalanine, the CDR3 comprises 13 residues. This entry keeps only the CDR3 DNA: 39 bases, framed from base 1. Reading the germline V gene gives CDR1 SGHTA and CDR2 FQGNSA. V is pruned by 5 bases and J by 8 bases, leaving 6 bases of the junction without a gene match. What the study reported, not specific to this receptor: Because donor CMV infection status was unknown, age-related changes in expanded clonotypes were potentially confounded. Compared with the aged group, the long-lived group had more naive CD4+ T cells, fewer expanded clones and increased TCR diversity, a pattern suggesting age selection. The percentage of naive T cells measured by flow cytometry correlated strongly with observed TCR beta diversity. Estimates of total diversity based on one million sequenced T cells were considered lower bounds and underestimates. Bulk unsorted PBMC profiling prevented conclusive comparison of naive and antigen-experienced compartments. Observed TCR beta diversity per million T cells fell roughly linearly with age, and a significant reduction was already apparent by age around 36.

Receptor amplification or capture employed 5' RACE. The sequencer was an Illumina HiSeq 2500. The second PCR ran for roughly 7 to 12 cycles and used a J-beta primer mix along with a sample-barcoded 5' primer. Each TCR beta cDNA molecule received a unique molecular identifier from a template-switch 5' adaptor carrying 12 random nucleotides. Each sample yielded at least 2.5 million CDR3-containing paired-end reads. All of the RNA was converted into first-strand cDNA using the Mint cDNA synthesis kit, with a TRBC-specific oligonucleotide serving as the primer. All cDNA was treated with uracil-DNA glycosylase and then went through a first 18-cycle PCR with the universal primers M1SS and BC2_uni_R. The paper's data handling went like this. Normalization of each sample was performed by random selection of 1 million high-quality reads, each carrying a distinct molecular identifier. Reads sharing molecular identifiers were discarded rather than binned into consensus sequences. MiTCR, with a Q25 quality threshold and the strictest error-elimination algorithm, was used for CDR3 identification, clonotype clustering and error correction. A nonparametric unseen species model using Euler transformation provided a lower-bound estimate of total TCR beta diversity. TCRdb reanalyzed the raw reads on its own, using fastp at Q25 for trimming and MiXCR for clone calling, and kept in-frame beta chains. Each CDR3 protein appears once, grouped with its most common genes and DNA. TCRdb assigned the V and J calls; the authors' analysis was not used. The sample table shows some 900,000 distinct CDR3 sequences, and about 44% are seen once. The biggest ten clones account for around 15% of the sample.

This clonotype was seen a few times. The target of this receptor is not known. No base quality values were provided; no much bigger clone lies one nucleotide off. The donors were 40 or so Caucasian individuals from Russia, aged roughly 6 to 90 years, who were systemically healthy. Around 10 milliliters of peripheral blood were collected from each donor into EDTA-treated Vacutainer tubes. Ficoll-Paque density-gradient centrifugation was used to isolate PBMCs, with at least 6.5 million per sample. Trizol reagent was used to extract total RNA from the PBMCs, yielding at least 5 micrograms per sample. For every donor, flow cytometry on a PBMC aliquot measured the percentage of naive CD45RAhigh/CD27high T cells.

The receptor was isolated from a man younger than 40 in good health. The material sequenced was blood. This sequence uses TRBV7-2 and TRBJ2-1, with 7 bases in between that match TRBD1. The nucleotide sequence reads as follows: TGTGCCAGCAGCCCGACAGGGTGGTATGAGCAGTTCTTC. Its protein reads: CASSPTGWYEQFF.